This T cell receptor (beta chain) was retrieved from a study of blood T cells in healthy people across ages. The length of the CDR3 is 14 residues. Per the germline V gene, CDR1 is SEHNR and CDR2 is FQNEAQ (reference sequence). A sample-barcoded 5' primer and a J-beta primer mix were used in a second PCR of roughly 7 to 11 cycles. TCRdb itself ran the 5' RACE reads through MiXCR, one entry per CDR3 protein. The sample comprises about 1.4 million distinct CDR3 sequences, roughly 59% of which are singletons, and over 5.5% rests with the top ten. The chain uses TRBV7-9 and TRBJ2-5; D not certain. The DNA end lines up better with TRBJ2-7; the J call may be wrong. Sequencing was carried out using blood. This clonotype was sampled from a man aged 18-30 years in good health. The CDR3 loop is CASSSLKGTYEQYF. CDR3 coding DNA: TGTGCCAGCAGCTCCTTAAAGGGAACCTACGAGCAGTACTTC.